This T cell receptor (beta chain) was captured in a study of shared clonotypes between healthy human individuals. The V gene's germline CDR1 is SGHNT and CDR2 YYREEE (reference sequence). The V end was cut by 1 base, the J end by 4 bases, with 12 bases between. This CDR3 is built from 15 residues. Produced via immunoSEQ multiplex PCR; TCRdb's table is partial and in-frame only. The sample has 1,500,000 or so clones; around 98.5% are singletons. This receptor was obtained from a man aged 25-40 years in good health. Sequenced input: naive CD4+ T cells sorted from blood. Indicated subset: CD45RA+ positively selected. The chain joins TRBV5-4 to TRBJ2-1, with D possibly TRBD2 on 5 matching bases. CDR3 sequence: CASSLQLAAYNEQFF. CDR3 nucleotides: TGTGCCAGCAGCTTGCAGCTAGCAGCGTACAATGAGCAGTTCTTC. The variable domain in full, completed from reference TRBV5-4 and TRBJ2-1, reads ETGVTQSPTHLIKTRGQQVTLRCSSQSGHNTVSWYQQALGQGPQFIFQYYREEENGRGNFPPRFSGLQFPNYSSELNVNALELDDSALYLCASSLQLAAYNEQFFGPGTRLTVL.